A selection of T cell receptor beta chains follows, all from one sample in a study of blood T cell repertoires in COVID-19. Generated by immunoSEQ multiplex PCR, the TCRdb table keeps only in-frame clones and is missing some. The sample includes about 180,000 clones, more than 85% of them seen just once. Input material: peripheral blood. The source is a woman younger than 45 with active or convalescent COVID-19. CDR3s include the opening cysteine and the closing phenylalanine or tryptophan. A D gene is named only where the DNA matches it firmly. Rows give clone size only sometimes, using once, few, many, or a class for an expanded clone.

CDR3aa: CASSEAGQGPHYNEQFF; CDR3nt: TGTGCCAGCAGTGAAGCGGGACAGGGGCCCCACTACAATGAGCAGTTCTTC; abundance: once; j_gene: TRBJ2-1; v_gene: TRBV6-1; d_gene: TRBD1
CDR3aa: CASSYSGRPNEKLFF; CDR3nt: TGTGCCAGCAGTTACTCGGGGCGGCCTAATGAAAAACTGTTTTTT; abundance: -; j_gene: TRBJ1-4; v_gene: TRBV6-5; d_gene: -
CDR3aa: CASLRQSSYEQYF; CDR3nt: TGTGCCAGCCTGAGACAGAGCTCCTACGAGCAGTACTTC; abundance: -; j_gene: TRBJ2-7; v_gene: TRBV2; d_gene: -
CDR3aa: CATSDRAGDGYTF; CDR3nt: TGTGCCACCAGTGACCGCGCGGGGGATGGCTACACCTTC; abundance: -; j_gene: TRBJ1-2; v_gene: TRBV24-1; d_gene: -
CDR3aa: CATSPQGQETQYF; CDR3nt: TGTGCCACCAGTCCCCAGGGGCAAGAGACCCAGTACTTC; abundance: once; j_gene: TRBJ2-5; v_gene: TRBV24-1; d_gene: -
CDR3aa: CASSQESPATAFF; CDR3nt: TGTGCCAGCAGCCAAGAAAGTCCAGCGACAGCTTTCTTT; abundance: -; j_gene: TRBJ1-1; v_gene: TRBV3-1/TRBV3-2; d_gene: -
CDR3aa: CASRIGTGSLYEQFF; CDR3nt: TGTGCCAGCAGAATAGGGACAGGGAGTCTCTATGAGCAGTTCTTC; abundance: -; j_gene: TRBJ2-1; v_gene: TRBV5-5; d_gene: TRBD1
CDR3aa: CASSLGDLTNYGYTF; CDR3nt: TGCGCCAGCAGCTTGGGTGATCTAACTAACTATGGCTACACCTTC; abundance: -; j_gene: TRBJ1-2; v_gene: TRBV5-1; d_gene: -
CDR3aa: CAISEGTVGEQFF; CDR3nt: TGTGCCATCAGTGAGGGGACAGTAGGTGAGCAGTTCTTC; abundance: once; j_gene: TRBJ2-1; v_gene: TRBV10-3; d_gene: TRBD1
CDR3aa: CASSPLAGGPYEQYF; CDR3nt: TGTGCCAGCAGCCCACTAGCGGGGGGGCCCTACGAGCAGTACTTC; abundance: -; j_gene: TRBJ2-7; v_gene: TRBV5-4; d_gene: TRBD2
CDR3aa: CASSPPPIDRFYGYTF; CDR3nt: TGTGCCAGCAGCCCACCCCCCATAGACAGATTCTATGGCTACACCTTC; abundance: -; j_gene: TRBJ1-2; v_gene: TRBV7-9; d_gene: -
CDR3aa: CASTPGPGTHGLNSPLHF; CDR3nt: TGTGCCAGTACTCCGGGACCCGGGACGCATGGACTAAATTCACCCCTCCACTTT; abundance: -; j_gene: TRBJ1-6; v_gene: TRBV19; d_gene: -
CDR3aa: CASIRQGAGVTEAFF; CDR3nt: TGTGCCAGCATCCGCCAGGGGGCGGGGGTCACTGAAGCTTTCTTT; abundance: -; j_gene: TRBJ1-1; v_gene: TRBV6-5; d_gene: TRBD1
CDR3aa: CASSFLGPEQYF; CDR3nt: TGTGCCAGCAGCTTCCTTGGGCCAGAGCAGTACTTC; abundance: few; j_gene: TRBJ2-7; v_gene: TRBV5-5; d_gene: -
CDR3aa: CASILAGVLETQYF; CDR3nt: TGTGCCAGCATCCTAGCGGGAGTTTTGGAGACCCAGTACTTC; abundance: -; j_gene: TRBJ2-5; v_gene: TRBV6-1; d_gene: TRBD2
CDR3aa: CASSDLPPGVHGYTF; CDR3nt: TGTGCCAGCAGTGATCTCCCACCGGGAGTCCATGGCTACACCTTC; abundance: -; j_gene: TRBJ1-2; v_gene: TRBV6-1; d_gene: -
CDR3aa: CASSLSGNQPQHF; CDR3nt: TGTGCCAGCAGCTTATCGGGTAATCAGCCCCAGCATTTT; abundance: -; j_gene: TRBJ1-5; v_gene: TRBV7-9; d_gene: -
CDR3aa: CASSNDRDYGYTF; CDR3nt: TGTGCCAGCAGCAATGACAGGGACTATGGCTACACCTTC; abundance: -; j_gene: TRBJ1-2; v_gene: TRBV6-6; d_gene: TRBD1
CDR3aa: CSVSRRESSYNEQFF; CDR3nt: TGCAGCGTCTCTAGACGGGAGAGCTCCTACAATGAGCAGTTCTTC; abundance: -; j_gene: TRBJ2-1; v_gene: TRBV29-1; d_gene: -
CDR3aa: CASSDREKDHYGYTF; CDR3nt: TGTGCCAGCAGTGATCGGGAAAAAGACCACTATGGCTACACCTTC; abundance: -; j_gene: TRBJ1-2; v_gene: TRBV25-1; d_gene: -
CDR3aa: CASSLEYANTGELFF; CDR3nt: TGTGCCAGCAGTTTAGAGTATGCGAACACCGGGGAGCTGTTTTTT; abundance: few; j_gene: TRBJ2-2; v_gene: TRBV27; d_gene: -
CDR3aa: CASSSNTGELFF; CDR3nt: TGTGCCAGCAGTTCAAACACCGGGGAGCTGTTTTTT; abundance: -; j_gene: TRBJ2-2; v_gene: TRBV27; d_gene: -
CDR3aa: CASSFRTYNEQFF; CDR3nt: TGTGCCAGCAGTTTTAGAACCTACAATGAGCAGTTCTTC; abundance: -; j_gene: TRBJ2-1; v_gene: TRBV27; d_gene: -
CDR3aa: CASSFLGGATNEKLFF; CDR3nt: TGTGCCAGCAGTTTTCTGGGGGGGGCAACTAATGAAAAACTGTTTTTT; abundance: -; j_gene: TRBJ1-4; v_gene: TRBV28; d_gene: -
CDR3aa: CASSPQAGEGTQYF; CDR3nt: TGTGCCAGCTCACCACAAGCGGGAGAAGGGACCCAGTACTTC; abundance: -; j_gene: TRBJ2-5; v_gene: TRBV18; d_gene: TRBD2
CDR3aa: CASSRDTGISGANVLTF; CDR3nt: TGCGCCAGCAGCCGAGACACAGGGATCTCCGGGGCCAACGTCCTGACTTTC; abundance: -; j_gene: TRBJ2-6; v_gene: TRBV4-1; d_gene: -
CDR3aa: CASSREVQGGTEAFF; CDR3nt: TGTGCCAGCAGCCGAGAAGTACAGGGCGGCACTGAAGCTTTCTTT; abundance: -; j_gene: TRBJ1-1; v_gene: TRBV14; d_gene: -
CDR3aa: CASTGDFGDTQYF; CDR3nt: TGTGCCAGCACCGGGGACTTTGGAGATACGCAGTATTTT; abundance: -; j_gene: TRBJ2-3; v_gene: TRBV19; d_gene: -
CDR3aa: CASSPGLGALQETQYF; CDR3nt: TGCGCCAGCAGCCCCGGTTTGGGGGCACTCCAAGAGACCCAGTACTTC; abundance: -; j_gene: TRBJ2-5; v_gene: TRBV5-1; d_gene: -
CDR3aa: CTSRTGTGDPGELFF; CDR3nt: TGTACCAGCAGGACCGGGACAGGGGATCCCGGGGAGCTGTTTTTT; abundance: -; j_gene: TRBJ2-2; v_gene: TRBV2; d_gene: TRBD1
CDR3aa: CASAGTGGNEQYF; CDR3nt: TGTGCCAGCGCGGGGACAGGGGGCAACGAGCAGTACTTC; abundance: -; j_gene: TRBJ2-7; v_gene: TRBV2; d_gene: TRBD1
CDR3aa: CASSPMREPKNEKLFF; CDR3nt: TGTGCCAGCTCACCAATGAGGGAACCTAAAAATGAAAAACTGTTTTTT; abundance: -; j_gene: TRBJ1-4; v_gene: TRBV18; d_gene: -
CDR3aa: CASSHRDRNYNEQFF; CDR3nt: TGTGCCAGCAGCCACCGGGACAGGAACTACAATGAGCAGTTCTTC; abundance: -; j_gene: TRBJ2-1; v_gene: TRBV14; d_gene: TRBD1
CDR3aa: CASIQTGLDTEAFF; CDR3nt: TGTGCCAGTATCCAGACAGGGTTGGACACTGAAGCTTTCTTT; abundance: few; j_gene: TRBJ1-1; v_gene: TRBV19; d_gene: TRBD1
CDR3aa: CASSLALLSGDPSGANVLTF; CDR3nt: TGTGCCAGCAGCTTAGCACTCCTCTCAGGGGACCCCTCTGGGGCCAACGTCCTGACTTTC; abundance: -; j_gene: TRBJ2-6; v_gene: TRBV7-2; d_gene: -
CDR3aa: CASSFSGSPEQYF; CDR3nt: TGTGCCAGCAGCTTTAGCGGGAGTCCCGAGCAGTACTTC; abundance: -; j_gene: TRBJ2-7; v_gene: TRBV11-3; d_gene: TRBD2
CDR3aa: CASSLGTAGGEQYF; CDR3nt: TGTGCCAGCAGCCTTGGGACAGCCGGGGGCGAGCAGTACTTC; abundance: -; j_gene: TRBJ2-7; v_gene: TRBV14; d_gene: -
CDR3aa: CASSLGAGAQNSPLHF; CDR3nt: TGCGCCAGCAGCTTGGGGGCAGGGGCACAGAATTCACCCCTCCACTTT; abundance: -; j_gene: TRBJ1-6; v_gene: TRBV5-1; d_gene: -